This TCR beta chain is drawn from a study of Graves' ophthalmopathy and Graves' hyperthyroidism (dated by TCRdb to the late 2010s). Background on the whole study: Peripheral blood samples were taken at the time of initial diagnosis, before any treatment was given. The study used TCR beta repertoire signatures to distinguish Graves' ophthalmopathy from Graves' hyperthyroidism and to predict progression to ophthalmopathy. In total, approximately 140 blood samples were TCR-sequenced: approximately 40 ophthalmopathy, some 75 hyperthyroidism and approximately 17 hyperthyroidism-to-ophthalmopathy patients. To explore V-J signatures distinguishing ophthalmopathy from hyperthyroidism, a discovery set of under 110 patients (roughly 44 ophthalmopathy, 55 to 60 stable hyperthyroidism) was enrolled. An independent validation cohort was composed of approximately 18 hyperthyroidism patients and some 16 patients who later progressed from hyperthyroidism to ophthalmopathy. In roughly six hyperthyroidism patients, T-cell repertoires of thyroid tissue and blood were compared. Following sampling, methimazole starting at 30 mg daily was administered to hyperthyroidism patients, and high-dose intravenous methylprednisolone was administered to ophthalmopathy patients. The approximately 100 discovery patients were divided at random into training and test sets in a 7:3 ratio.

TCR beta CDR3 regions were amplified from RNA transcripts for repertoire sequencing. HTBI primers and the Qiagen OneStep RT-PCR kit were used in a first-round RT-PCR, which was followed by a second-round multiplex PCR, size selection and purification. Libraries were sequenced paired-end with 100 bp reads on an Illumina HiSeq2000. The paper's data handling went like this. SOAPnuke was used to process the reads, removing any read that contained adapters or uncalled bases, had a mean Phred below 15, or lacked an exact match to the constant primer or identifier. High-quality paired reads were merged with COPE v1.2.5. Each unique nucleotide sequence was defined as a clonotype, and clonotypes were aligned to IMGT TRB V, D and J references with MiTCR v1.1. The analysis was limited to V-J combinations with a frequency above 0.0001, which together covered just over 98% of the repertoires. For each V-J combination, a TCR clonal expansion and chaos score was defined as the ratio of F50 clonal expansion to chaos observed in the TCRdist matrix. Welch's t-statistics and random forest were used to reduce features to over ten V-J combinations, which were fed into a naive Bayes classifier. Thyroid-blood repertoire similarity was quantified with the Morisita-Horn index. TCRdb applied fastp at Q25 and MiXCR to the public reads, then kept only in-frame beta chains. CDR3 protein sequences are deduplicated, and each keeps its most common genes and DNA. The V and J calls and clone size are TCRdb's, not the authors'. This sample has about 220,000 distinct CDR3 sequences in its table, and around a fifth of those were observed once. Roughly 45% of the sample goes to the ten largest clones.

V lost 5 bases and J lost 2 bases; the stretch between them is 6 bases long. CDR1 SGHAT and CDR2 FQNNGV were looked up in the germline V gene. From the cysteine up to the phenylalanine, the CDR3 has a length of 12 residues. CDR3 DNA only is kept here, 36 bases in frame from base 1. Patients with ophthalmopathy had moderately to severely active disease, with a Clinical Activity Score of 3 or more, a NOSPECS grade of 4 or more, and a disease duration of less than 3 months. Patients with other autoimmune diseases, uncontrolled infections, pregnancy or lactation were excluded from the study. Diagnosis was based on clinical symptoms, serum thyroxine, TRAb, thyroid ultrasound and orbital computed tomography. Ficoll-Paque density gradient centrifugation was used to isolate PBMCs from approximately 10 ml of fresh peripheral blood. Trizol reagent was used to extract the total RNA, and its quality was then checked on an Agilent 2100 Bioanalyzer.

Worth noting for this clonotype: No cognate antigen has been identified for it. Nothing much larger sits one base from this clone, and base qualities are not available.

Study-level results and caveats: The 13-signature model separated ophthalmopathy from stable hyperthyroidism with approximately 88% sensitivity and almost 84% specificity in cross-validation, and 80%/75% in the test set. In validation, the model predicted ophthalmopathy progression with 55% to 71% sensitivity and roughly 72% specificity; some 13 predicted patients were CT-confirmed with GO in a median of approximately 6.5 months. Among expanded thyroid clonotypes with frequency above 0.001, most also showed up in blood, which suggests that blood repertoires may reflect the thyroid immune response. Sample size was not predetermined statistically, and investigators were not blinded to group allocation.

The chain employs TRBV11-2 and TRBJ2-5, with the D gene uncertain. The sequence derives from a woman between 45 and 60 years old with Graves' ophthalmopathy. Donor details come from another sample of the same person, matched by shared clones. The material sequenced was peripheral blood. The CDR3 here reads CASSPRQETQYF. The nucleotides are TGTGCCAGCAGCCCGCGTCAAGAGACCCAGTACTTC.